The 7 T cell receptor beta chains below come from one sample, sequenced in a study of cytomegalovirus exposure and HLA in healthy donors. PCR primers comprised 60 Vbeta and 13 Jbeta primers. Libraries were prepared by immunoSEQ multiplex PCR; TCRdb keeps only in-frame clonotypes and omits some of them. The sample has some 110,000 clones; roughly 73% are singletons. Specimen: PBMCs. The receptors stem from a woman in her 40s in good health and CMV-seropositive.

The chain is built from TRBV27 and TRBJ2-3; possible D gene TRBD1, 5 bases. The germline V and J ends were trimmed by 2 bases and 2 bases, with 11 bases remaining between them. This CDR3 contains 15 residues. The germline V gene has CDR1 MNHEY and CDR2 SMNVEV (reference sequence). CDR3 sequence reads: CASSLTETDTDTQYF. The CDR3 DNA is TGTGCCAGCAGTTTAACCGAGACAGACACAGATACGCAGTATTTT.

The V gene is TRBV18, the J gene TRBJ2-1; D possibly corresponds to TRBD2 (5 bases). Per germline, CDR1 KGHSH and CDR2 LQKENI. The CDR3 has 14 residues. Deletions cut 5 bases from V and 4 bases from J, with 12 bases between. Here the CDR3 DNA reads TGTGCCAGCTCAAGAGGGAAGTTGTACAATGAGCAGTTCTTC. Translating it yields CASSRGKLYNEQFF.

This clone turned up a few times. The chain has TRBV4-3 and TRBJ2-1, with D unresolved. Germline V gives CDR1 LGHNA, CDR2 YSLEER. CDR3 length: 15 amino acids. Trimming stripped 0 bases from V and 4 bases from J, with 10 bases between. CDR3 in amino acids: CASSQDYRVYNEQFF. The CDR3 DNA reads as TGCGCCAGCAGCCAAGATTACCGAGTTTACAATGAGCAGTTCTTC.

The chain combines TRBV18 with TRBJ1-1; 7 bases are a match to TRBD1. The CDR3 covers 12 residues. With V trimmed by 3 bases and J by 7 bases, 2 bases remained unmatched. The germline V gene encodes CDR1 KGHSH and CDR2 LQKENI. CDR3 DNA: TGTGCCAGCTCACCTGGGACAGTTGAAGCTTTCTTT. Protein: CASSPGTVEAFF.

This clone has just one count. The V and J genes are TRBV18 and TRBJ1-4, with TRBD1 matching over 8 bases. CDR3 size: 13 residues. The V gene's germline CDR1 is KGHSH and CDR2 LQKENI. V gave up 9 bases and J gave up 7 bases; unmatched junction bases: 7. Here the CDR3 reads CASARDRGEKLFF. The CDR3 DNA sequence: TGTGCCAGTGCTCGCGACAGGGGTGAAAAACTGTTTTTT.

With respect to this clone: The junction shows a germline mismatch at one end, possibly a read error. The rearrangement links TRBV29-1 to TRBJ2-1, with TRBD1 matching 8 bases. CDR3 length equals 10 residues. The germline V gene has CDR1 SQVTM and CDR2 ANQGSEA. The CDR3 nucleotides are TGCAGCGTGGGAAGAGACAGGGGACTCTTC. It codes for CSVGRDRGLF.

For the CDR3, the DNA is TGTGCCAGCAGTAGGCTCGGGACTAGCGGGGACCAAGAGACCCAGTACTTC. Encoded protein: CASSRLGTSGDQETQYF. V gene TRBV27 combines with J gene TRBJ2-5; TRBD2 aligns across 13 bases. V gave up 5 bases and J gave up 0 bases; unmatched junction bases: 6. CDR1 and CDR2 (germline): MNHEY, SMNVEV (reference sequence). The CDR3 covers 17 residues.